This entry features one TCR beta chain sequence. Its antigen is still unknown. The sample belongs to a study of cytotoxic CD8 clonotypes in ibrutinib-treated CLL. At the level of the study: Among the patients, roughly 12 presented as relapsed/refractory and 15 as treatment-naive; about 17 showed unmutated IGHV. Findings of the study overall: Against age-matched healthy donors, baseline clonality ran higher and tracked circulating CD8+ T-cell counts.

Genomic DNA (about 2 micrograms) was obtained from cryopreserved PBMCs for construction of TCR beta libraries. The junction had 9 bases not matched to a gene; V was cut back by 2 bases and J by 8 bases. The CDR3 is 16 residues long. CDR1 and CDR2 (germline): LGHNA, YSLEER. Data came from immunoSEQ multiplex PCR; TCRdb stores just in-frame clones and leaves some out. The table has fewer than 300,000 clones, 70% to 80% seen once; the top ten hold about 5.3%. The clonotype comes from a human donor with chronic lymphocytic leukemia. The specimen comprised PBMCs, sampled at disease progression, from a patient treated with ibrutinib. The chain joins TRBV4-3 to TRBJ2-1; 10 nucleotides line up with TRBD2. CDR3 DNA sequence: TGCGCCAGCAGCCAACTTCCTAGCGGGAGTTACGATGAGCAGTTCTTC. It encodes CASSQLPSGSYDEQFF.